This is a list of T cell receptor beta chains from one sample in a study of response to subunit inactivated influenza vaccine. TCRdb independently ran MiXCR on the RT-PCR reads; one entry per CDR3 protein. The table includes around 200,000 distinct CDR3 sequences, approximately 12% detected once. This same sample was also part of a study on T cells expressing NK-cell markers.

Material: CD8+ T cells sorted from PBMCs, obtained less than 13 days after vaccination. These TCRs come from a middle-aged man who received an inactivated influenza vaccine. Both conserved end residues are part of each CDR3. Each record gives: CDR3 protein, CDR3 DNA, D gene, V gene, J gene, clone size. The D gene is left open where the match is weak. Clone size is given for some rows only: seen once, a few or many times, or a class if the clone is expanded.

CDR3: CSARASGWKWTEAFF
DNA: TGCAGTGCTAGAGCCTCAGGGTGGAAGTGGACTGAAGCTTTCTTT
D: -
V: TRBV20-1
J: TRBJ1-1
size: few

CDR3: CSVGTATEAFF
DNA: TGCAGCGTTGGGACAGCAACTGAAGCTTTCTTT
D: -
V: TRBV29-1
J: TRBJ1-1
size: -

CDR3: CASSLARASREVYNEQFF
DNA: TGTGCCAGCAGCTTAGCGAGGGCTAGCCGGGAGGTCTACAATGAGCAGTTCTTC
D: TRBD2
V: TRBV7-8
J: TRBJ2-1
size: many

CDR3: CASSRVGQGYEQYF
DNA: TGTGCCAGCAGTCGAGTGGGACAGGGCTACGAGCAGTACTTC
D: TRBD1
V: TRBV28
J: TRBJ2-7
size: few

CDR3: CASSSPLAAYSSTDTQYF
DNA: TGTGCCAGCAGCTCCCCCCTAGCGGCCTACTCTAGCACAGATACGCAGTATTTT
D: TRBD2
V: TRBV7-8
J: TRBJ2-3
size: -

CDR3: CASSFLAGGLGELFF
DNA: TGTGCCAGCAGTTTTCTGGCGGGGGGCCTTGGGGAGCTGTTTTTT
D: TRBD2
V: TRBV28
J: TRBJ2-2
size: few

CDR3: CASSTVTTGPSYEQYF
DNA: TGTGCCAGCAGTACAGTAACGACAGGGCCCTCCTACGAGCAGTACTTC
D: TRBD1
V: TRBV28
J: TRBJ2-7
size: few

CDR3: CASSSRLAGGPGEQYF
DNA: TGTGCCAGCAGCTCCCGACTAGCGGGAGGGCCCGGCGAGCAGTACTTC
D: TRBD2
V: TRBV7-9
J: TRBJ2-7
size: -

CDR3: CAGGPPNEQFF
DNA: TGTGCCGGTGGTCCTCCCAATGAGCAGTTCTTC
D: -
V: TRBV6-6
J: TRBJ2-1
size: few

CDR3: CASSFMGQITGELFF
DNA: TGTGCCAGCAGCTTTATGGGACAGATCACCGGGGAGCTGTTTTTT
D: TRBD1
V: TRBV11-2
J: TRBJ2-2
size: -

CDR3: CASSLSWGQGAYQPQHF
DNA: TGTGCCAGCAGTTTATCTTGGGGACAGGGGGCGTATCAGCCCCAGCATTTT
D: TRBD1
V: TRBV12-3/TRBV12-4
J: TRBJ1-5
size: -

CDR3: CASSLHSLNTGELFF
DNA: TGCGCCAGCAGCTTGCACAGCCTGAACACCGGGGAGCTGTTTTTT
D: -
V: TRBV5-1
J: TRBJ2-2
size: -

CDR3: CATSTGSSYEQYF
DNA: TGTGCCACCAGCACGGGGAGCTCCTACGAGCAGTACTTC
D: -
V: TRBV15
J: TRBJ2-7
size: -

CDR3: CASSTGAEAIDTQYF
DNA: TGTGCCAGCAGCACCGGGGCCGAGGCCATAGATACGCAGTATTTT
D: -
V: TRBV7-9
J: TRBJ2-3
size: few

CDR3: CSVETGTGISYEQYF
DNA: TGCAGCGTTGAGACCGGGACCGGAATTTCCTACGAGCAGTACTTC
D: -
V: TRBV29-1
J: TRBJ2-7
size: many

CDR3: CASSQDRGAQHF
DNA: TGTGCCAGCAGTCAGGACAGGGGAGCCCAGCATTTT
D: TRBD1
V: TRBV12-3/TRBV12-4
J: TRBJ1-5
size: few

CDR3: CASGLAGNTEAFF
DNA: TGTGCTAGTGGTTTGGCGGGGAACACTGAAGCTTTCTTT
D: -
V: TRBV12-5
J: TRBJ1-1
size: many

CDR3: CASSPRGSGSGPSYEQYF
DNA: TGTGCCAGCAGCCCCCGAGGTAGCGGGAGTGGCCCCTCCTACGAGCAGTACTTC
D: TRBD2
V: TRBV11-2
J: TRBJ2-7
size: -

CDR3: CASSLGLAGDKNIQYF
DNA: TGCGCCAGCAGCTTGGGACTAGCGGGGGATAAAAACATTCAGTACTTC
D: TRBD2
V: TRBV5-1
J: TRBJ2-4
size: -

CDR3: CASSLDGGPSTDTQYF
DNA: TGTGCCAGCAGCTTAGACGGCGGGCCAAGCACAGATACGCAGTATTTT
D: -
V: TRBV7-9
J: TRBJ2-3
size: few

CDR3: CASSQRAQGITNYGYTF
DNA: TGCGCCAGCAGCCAGAGGGCACAGGGGATTACTAACTATGGCTACACCTTC
D: TRBD1
V: TRBV4-1
J: TRBJ1-2
size: -

CDR3: CATYSGGATKNIQYF
DNA: TGTGCCACATATAGCGGGGGGGCCACCAAAAACATTCAGTACTTC
D: TRBD2
V: TRBV6-2/TRBV6-3
J: TRBJ2-4
size: few

CDR3: CASSPQRGLYNEQFF
DNA: TGTGCCAGCAGCCCACAGCGGGGGTTATACAATGAGCAGTTCTTC
D: TRBD2
V: TRBV6-2/TRBV6-3
J: TRBJ2-1
size: many

CDR3: CASSVAGETSGIYNEQFF
DNA: TGTGCCAGCAGCGTAGCCGGAGAGACTAGCGGGATCTACAATGAGCAGTTCTTC
D: TRBD2
V: TRBV9
J: TRBJ2-1
size: few

CDR3: CANRVSNTGELFF
DNA: TGTGCGAACCGGGTGTCCAACACCGGGGAGCTGTTTTTT
D: -
V: TRBV2
J: TRBJ2-2
size: -

CDR3: CASSLAAGGIDEQYF
DNA: TGTGCCAGCAGCTTAGCGGCAGGGGGCATTGACGAGCAGTACTTC
D: TRBD1
V: TRBV7-6
J: TRBJ2-7
size: many

CDR3: CASSPQTSLEPNTDTQYF
DNA: TGTGCCAGCAGTCCCCAGACTAGCCTAGAGCCGAACACAGATACGCAGTATTTT
D: TRBD2
V: TRBV6-4
J: TRBJ2-3
size: few

CDR3: CASSVGLSHYEQYF
DNA: TGTGCCAGTAGTGTGGGACTATCCCACTACGAGCAGTACTTC
D: TRBD2
V: TRBV19
J: TRBJ2-7
size: few

CDR3: CAIAWVGLANHDEQFF
DNA: TGTGCCATCGCCTGGGTCGGACTAGCGAATCATGATGAGCAGTTCTTC
D: TRBD2
V: TRBV7-8
J: TRBJ2-1
size: few

CDR3: CASSQGTLLSYNEQFF
DNA: TGTGCCAGCAGCCAAGGGACATTACTCTCCTACAATGAGCAGTTCTTC
D: -
V: TRBV14
J: TRBJ2-1
size: few

CDR3: CASSTTGEELFF
DNA: TGTGCCAGCAGCACGACAGGGGAGGAACTGTTTTTT
D: TRBD1
V: TRBV12-3/TRBV12-4
J: TRBJ1-4
size: many

CDR3: CASSLWGSGWELFF
DNA: TGTGCCAGCAGTTTATGGGGATCTGGATGGGAGCTGTTTTTT
D: -
V: TRBV12-3/TRBV12-4
J: TRBJ2-2
size: once

CDR3: CASSKPGRNSPLHF
DNA: TGTGCCAGCAGTAAGCCGGGGAGGAATTCACCCCTCCACTTT
D: -
V: TRBV6-2/TRBV6-3
J: TRBJ1-6
size: -

CDR3: CASSLLAGETQYF
DNA: TGTGCCAGCAGCTTACTAGCGGGAGAGACCCAGTACTTC
D: TRBD2
V: TRBV7-3
J: TRBJ2-5
size: -

CDR3: CASSSPSGNHYEQYF
DNA: TGTGCCAGCTCATCCCCTTCCGGGAACCACTACGAGCAGTACTTC
D: -
V: TRBV18
J: TRBJ2-7
size: few

CDR3: CASSISGGGLNEQFF
DNA: TGTGCCAGCAGCATTAGCGGGGGGGGCCTCAATGAGCAGTTCTTC
D: TRBD2
V: TRBV7-6
J: TRBJ2-1
size: -

CDR3: CASSYSGQGNNEQFF
DNA: TGTGCCAGCAGTTACTCGGGACAGGGAAATAATGAGCAGTTCTTC
D: TRBD1
V: TRBV6-5
J: TRBJ2-1
size: -

CDR3: CASSLVLDEQFF
DNA: TGTGCCAGCAGCCTAGTGCTGGATGAGCAGTTCTTC
D: -
V: TRBV7-9
J: TRBJ2-1
size: -

CDR3: CASSLNRDRQYF
DNA: TGTGCCAGCAGCTTAAACCGGGACAGGCAGTACTTC
D: TRBD1
V: TRBV7-9
J: TRBJ2-7
size: -

CDR3: CASSQGISHSGAWGYTF
DNA: TGTGCCAGCAGCCAAGGGATTAGCCACTCGGGGGCTTGGGGCTACACCTTC
D: -
V: TRBV14
J: TRBJ1-2
size: -

CDR3: CASSRGLAAYNEQFF
DNA: TGCGCCAGCAGCCGGGGACTAGCGGCCTACAATGAGCAGTTCTTC
D: TRBD2
V: TRBV4-3
J: TRBJ2-1
size: few

CDR3: CSVYEHGPYEQYF
DNA: TGCAGCGTTTACGAGCACGGACCCTACGAGCAGTACTTC
D: -
V: TRBV29-1
J: TRBJ2-7
size: -

CDR3: CASRVSPPDTQYF
DNA: TGCGCCAGCAGGGTATCGCCACCGGATACGCAGTATTTT
D: -
V: TRBV5-1
J: TRBJ2-3
size: many

CDR3: CASSQVGYTEAFF
DNA: TGTGCCAGCAGCCAAGTCGGCTACACTGAAGCTTTCTTT
D: -
V: TRBV4-2
J: TRBJ1-1
size: many

CDR3: CASSHQGASTDTQYF
DNA: TGCGCCAGCAGTCACCAGGGGGCGAGCACAGATACGCAGTATTTT
D: TRBD1
V: TRBV23-1
J: TRBJ2-3
size: once

CDR3: CASSYANGDTQYF
DNA: TGTGCCAGCAGTTACGCCAACGGAGATACGCAGTATTTT
D: -
V: TRBV6-5
J: TRBJ2-3
size: few

CDR3: CASSSTLEAQYF
DNA: TGTGCCAGCAGTTCCACCCTGGAGGCCCAGTACTTC
D: -
V: TRBV7-2
J: TRBJ2-5
size: few

CDR3: CASSLTLGGFEGETQYF
DNA: TGTGCCAGCAGTTTAACCCTCGGGGGGTTTGAAGGAGAGACCCAGTACTTC
D: TRBD2
V: TRBV28
J: TRBJ2-5
size: -

CDR3: CASSQDPDSSYNEQFF
DNA: TGCGCCAGCAGCCAAGATCCGGACAGCTCCTACAATGAGCAGTTCTTC
D: -
V: TRBV4-1
J: TRBJ2-1
size: many

CDR3: CATSGDRGGNQPQHF
DNA: TGTGCCACCAGTGGGGACAGGGGCGGCAATCAGCCCCAGCATTTT
D: TRBD1
V: TRBV24-1
J: TRBJ1-5
size: few

CDR3: CASSSTVQETQYF
DNA: TGTGCCAGCAGCTCGACGGTTCAAGAGACCCAGTACTTC
D: -
V: TRBV5-6
J: TRBJ2-5
size: -

CDR3: CASSVQGSSGNTIYF
DNA: TGTGCCAGCAGCGTACAGGGGAGCTCTGGAAACACCATATATTTT
D: -
V: TRBV9
J: TRBJ1-3
size: -

CDR3: CASSPSGDEQFF
DNA: TGCGCCAGCAGCCCCTCAGGGGATGAGCAGTTCTTC
D: -
V: TRBV5-1
J: TRBJ2-1
size: few

CDR3: CASSPGLAGGPNTGELFF
DNA: TGTGCCAGCAGCCCGGGACTAGCGGGGGGACCGAACACCGGGGAGCTGTTTTTT
D: TRBD2
V: TRBV6-1
J: TRBJ2-2
size: few